A selection of T cell receptor beta chains follows, all from one sample in a study of T cell responses to AZD1222 COVID-19 vaccine. Assay used: immunoSEQ multiplex PCR; TCRdb lists only in-frame clones, some missing. This table has about 99,000 clones, 88% appearing once. Sequenced material: peripheral blood, taken on day 0 of AZD1222 vaccination. The receptors stem from an adult in good health. CDR3s include the opening cysteine and the closing phenylalanine or tryptophan. D genes are given only for firm matches. Clone size appears in some rows only: once, few, many, or a class for an expanded clone.

size	D	V	J	DNA	CDR3
.	.	TRBV6-5	TRBJ1-3	TGTGCCAGCAGTTTAGGAAGTGGATTTAGCGGAAACACCATATATTTT	CASSLGSGFSGNTIYF
.	.	TRBV7-9	TRBJ1-3	TGTGCCAGCAGCCCCAGGGGAGGGGCCATCTCTGGAAACACCATATATTTT	CASSPRGGAISGNTIYF
.	.	TRBV30	TRBJ2-5	TGTGCCTGGAGTGTATCTCAAGAGACCCAGTACTTC	CAWSVSQETQYF
once	TRBD2	TRBV4-1	TRBJ2-1	TGCGCCAGTAACGTGGGACTAGATGAGCGTGAGCAGTTCTTC	CASNVGLDEREQFF
.	.	TRBV29-1	TRBJ2-1	TGCAGCGTTGAAGTATGGGACAACAATGAGCAGTTCTTC	CSVEVWDNNEQFF
.	TRBD2	TRBV5-1	TRBJ2-4	TGCGCCAGCGCCGAGCCGGGAGGGAAAAACATTCAGTACTTC	CASAEPGGKNIQYF
.	TRBD1	TRBV6-2/TRBV6-3	TRBJ1-1	TGTGCCAGCAGTTATACCCAAACAGGGGGGTGGACTGAAGCTTTCTTT	CASSYTQTGGWTEAFF
.	.	TRBV7-9	TRBJ2-7	TGTGCCAGCAGCTTACTGGACGGGCCCTACGAGCAGTACTTC	CASSLLDGPYEQYF
.	.	TRBV7-3	TRBJ2-7	TGTGCCAGCAGCCCAGGGGTTAGCTCCTACGAGCAGTACTTC	CASSPGVSSYEQYF
.	.	TRBV18	TRBJ2-3	TGTGCCAGCTCAGACTCGGGGGCTTACACAGATACGCAGTATTTT	CASSDSGAYTDTQYF
.	.	TRBV5-1	TRBJ1-1	TGCGCCAGCAGCTTGGGGGTGTGGGGGAACACTGAAGCTTTCTTT	CASSLGVWGNTEAFF
.	TRBD2	TRBV3-1/TRBV3-2	TRBJ2-5	TGTGCCAGCAGCCAAGGCTCGCGGGAGGTGAAGACCCAGTACTTC	CASSQGSREVKTQYF
few	.	TRBV28	TRBJ2-4	TGTGCCAGCAGACCCTTAGGGGACGGAGAAAACATTCAGTACTTC	CASRPLGDGENIQYF
.	.	TRBV6-4	TRBJ2-1	TGTGCCAGCAGCCTCGAGAGCACCGAGGGTAATGAGCAGTTCTTC	CASSLESTEGNEQFF
.	TRBD1	TRBV7-9	TRBJ1-6	TGTGCCAGCAGCTGGGGACAGAATAATTCACCCCTCCACTTT	CASSWGQNNSPLHF
.	.	TRBV5-5	TRBJ1-6	TGTGCCACCGGGGACTATAATTCACCCCTCCACTTT	CATGDYNSPLHF
.	.	TRBV6-6	TRBJ1-2	TGTGCCAGCAGTTACTCGCCCTATGGGGATTATGGCTACACCTTC	CASSYSPYGDYGYTF
.	TRBD2	TRBV19	TRBJ2-3	TGTGCCAGTAAACTAGCGGGAGAATCCATCTTCGATACGCAGTATTTT	CASKLAGESIFDTQYF
.	.	TRBV6-5	TRBJ2-1	TGTGCCAGCAGTTACCCAAACAGCGATGAGCAGTTCTTC	CASSYPNSDEQFF
.	TRBD1	TRBV2	TRBJ2-7	TGTGCCAGCATCCCACGGGCCAGGGGGCTAGTCGAGCAGTACTTC	CASIPRARGLVEQYF
.	.	TRBV7-2	TRBJ2-1	TGTGCCAGCAGCCCCACCGGGGGCTACAATGAGCAGTTCTTC	CASSPTGGYNEQFF
.	TRBD1	TRBV7-3	TRBJ1-6	TGTGCCTCAGGTGCAGGGACAGATTCACCCCTCCACTTT	CASGAGTDSPLHF
.	TRBD2	TRBV5-1	TRBJ2-1	TGCGCCAGCAGCTTTATCCCCCTAGCGGGCAATGAGCAGTTCTTC	CASSFIPLAGNEQFF
.	.	TRBV28	TRBJ2-1	TGTGCCAGCGGAGCCTACAATGAGCAGTTCTTC	CASGAYNEQFF
.	.	TRBV19	TRBJ2-3	TGTGCCAGTAGTAGGTGGCAGGGGAATACAGATACGCAGTATTTT	CASSRWQGNTDTQYF
.	.	TRBV5-1	TRBJ1-5	TGCGCCAGCAGCTTGGGGGAGGGGGATAGCAATCAGCCCCAGCATTTT	CASSLGEGDSNQPQHF
few	.	TRBV19	TRBJ1-2	TGTGCCAGTAGCCCAGGAGACAGGAACTATGGCTACACCTTC	CASSPGDRNYGYTF
.	TRBD1	TRBV7-8	TRBJ1-2	TGTGCCAGCAGCTTAGTTGGGGACAGCAACTACACCTTC	CASSLVGDSNYTF
large	.	TRBV5-1	TRBJ2-2	TGCGCCAGCAGCTTGATGCCCGGGGAGCTGTTTTTT	CASSLMPGELFF
.	.	TRBV7-9	TRBJ1-1	TGTGCCAGCAGCCGACATCCGACAGAGCCGAACACTGAAGCTTTCTTT	CASSRHPTEPNTEAFF
.	.	TRBV18	TRBJ1-3	TGTGCCAGCTCACCACCGGCTCTTGGAAACACCATATATTTT	CASSPPALGNTIYF
.	.	TRBV5-1	TRBJ2-1	TGCGCCAGCAGCTCTGGGGGCGGGCGAGATAATGAGCAGTTCTTC	CASSSGGGRDNEQFF
once	TRBD1	TRBV2	TRBJ1-1	TGTGCCACTATGGGACAGGGGAACACTGAAGCTTTCTTT	CATMGQGNTEAFF
.	TRBD1	TRBV12-5	TRBJ2-1	TGTGCTAGTGGCCGGGACAGGGGGGATGAGCAGTTCTTC	CASGRDRGDEQFF
few	TRBD2	TRBV28	TRBJ2-1	TGTGCCAGCAAAGGACTAGCCCATGAGCAGTTCTTC	CASKGLAHEQFF
.	TRBD1	TRBV7-2	TRBJ1-2	TGTGCCAGCAGCCCCCCGGGAGGGACAGGGAGCGGCTACACCTTC	CASSPPGGTGSGYTF
.	.	TRBV7-8	TRBJ2-3	TGTGCCAGCAGCCAACCAGATACGCAGTATTTT	CASSQPDTQYF
.	.	TRBV5-5	TRBJ2-1	TGTGCCAGCAGCTCACAATCTGACACTTGGCAGTTCTTC	CASSSQSDTWQFF
.	.	TRBV27	TRBJ2-2	TGTGCCAGCAGTTTGGGGGTCACCGGGGAGCTGTTTTTT	CASSLGVTGELFF
.	TRBD1	TRBV6-5	TRBJ2-5	TGTGCCAGCAGTTACTTTGGCAGGGGGCGCCAAGAGACCCAGTACTTC	CASSYFGRGRQETQYF
.	.	TRBV3-1/TRBV3-2	TRBJ2-1	TGTGCCAGCAGCCCCGGGGGGCCGGCCTTCTTC	CASSPGGPAFF
medium-sized	.	TRBV27	TRBJ2-1	TGTGCCAGCAGTTTTAGGAATGAGCAGTTCTTC	CASSFRNEQFF
.	TRBD1	TRBV28	TRBJ1-2	TGTGCCAGCAGTTCGACAGGGACTGGCTACACCTTC	CASSSTGTGYTF
.	.	TRBV10-2	TRBJ1-5	TGCGCCAGCAGTGAAGGGGTCGCGCCCCAGCATTTT	CASSEGVAPQHF